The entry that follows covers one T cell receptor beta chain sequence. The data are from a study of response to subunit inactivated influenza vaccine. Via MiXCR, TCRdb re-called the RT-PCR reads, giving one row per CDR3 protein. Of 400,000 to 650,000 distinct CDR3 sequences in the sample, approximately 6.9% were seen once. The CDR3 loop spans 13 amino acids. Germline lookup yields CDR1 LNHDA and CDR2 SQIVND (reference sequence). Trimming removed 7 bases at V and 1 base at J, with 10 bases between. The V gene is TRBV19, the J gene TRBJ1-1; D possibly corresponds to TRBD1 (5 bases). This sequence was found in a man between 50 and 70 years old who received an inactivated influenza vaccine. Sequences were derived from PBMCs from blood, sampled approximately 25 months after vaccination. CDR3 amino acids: CASIRQKNTEAFF. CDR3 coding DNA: TGTGCCAGTATCAGACAGAAGAACACTGAAGCTTTCTTT.